The 22 T cell receptor beta chains below come from one sample, sequenced in a study of blood T cell repertoires in COVID-19. Generated by immunoSEQ multiplex PCR, the TCRdb table keeps only in-frame clones and is missing some. The repertoire holds 240,000 or so clones, with roughly 80% as singletons. Sequenced input: peripheral blood. All receptors come from a woman between 18 and 29 years old with acute or convalescent COVID-19.

The rearrangement links TRBV5-1 to TRBJ2-7, with 11 bases identical to TRBD1. J was trimmed by 6 bases and V by 0 bases; bases with no gene match: 2. The CDR3 runs to 14 residues. Germline V gene data show CDR1 as SGHRS and CDR2 as YFSETQ. CDR3 bases: TGCGCCAGCAGCTTGGGGACAGGGGGCGGCGAGCAGTACTTC. Its translation is CASSLGTGGGEQYF.

V and J are TRBV19 and TRBJ1-1; 7 bases agree with TRBD1. The CDR3 covers 15 residues. V shed 6 bases and J 1 base; nucleotides not matched to a gene: 8. The germline V gene encodes CDR1 LNHDA and CDR2 SQIVND (reference sequence). The CDR3 DNA sequence: TGTGCCAGTAGGGGCCGAGGGACAGCGAACACTGAAGCTTTCTTT. This encodes CASRGRGTANTEAFF.

The chain recombines TRBV9 with TRBJ2-5, with 11 bases that match TRBD2. J was trimmed by 5 bases and V by 4 bases; bases with no gene match: 7. The germline gives CDR1 SGDLS, CDR2 YYNGEE. The CDR3 totals 15 residues. The CDR3 sequence: CASSRTSGLRETQYF. CDR3 nucleotide sequence: TGTGCCAGCAGCCGGACTAGCGGGTTGCGGGAGACCCAGTACTTC. Variable domain in full (rest from reference TRBV9 and TRBJ2-5): DSGVTQTPKHLITATGQRVTLRCSPRSGDLSVYWYQQSLDQGLQFLIQYYNGEERAKGNILERFSAQQFPDLHSELNLSSLELGDSALYFCASSRTSGLRETQYFGPGTRLLVL.

This clone has a count of ten or more. The rearrangement links TRBV9 to TRBJ1-3; weak D call: TRBD1 (5 bases). From germline, CDR1 is SGDLS and CDR2 YYNGEE. V was clipped by 4 bases and J by 2 bases, with 10 bases between them. The CDR3 totals 14 residues. The CDR3 reads CASSPTTAGNTIYF. CDR3 DNA: TGTGCCAGCAGCCCCACGACAGCTGGAAACACCATATATTTT.

The table lists this clone with a few counts. The chain is built from TRBV2 and TRBJ2-2; D perhaps matches TRBD2 (5 bases). V lost 2 bases and J lost 5, with 6 bases in between. Per germline, CDR1 SNHLY and CDR2 FYNNEI. The CDR3 length is 13 residues. CDR3 residues: CASSERGTGELFF. The CDR3 DNA reads as TGTGCCAGCAGTGAAAGAGGGACCGGGGAGCTGTTTTTT.

The chain uses TRBV19 and TRBJ2-3; 10 nucleotides match TRBD1. Germline trimming cut 3 bases from V and 1 base from J; bases unmatched to any gene: 7. This CDR3 region has 17 residues. Germline loops: CDR1 LNHDA, CDR2 SQIVND (reference sequence). The DNA for the CDR3 is TGTGCCAGTAGTATCGATCTAGGGACAGGGGGCACAGATACGCAGTATTTT. This sequence encodes CASSIDLGTGGTDTQYF.

CDR3: CASSPKTGYGTGELFF. For the CDR3, the DNA is TGTGCCAGCAGCCCAAAGACAGGGTATGGCACCGGGGAGCTGTTTTTT. This sequence joins TRBV7-6 and TRBJ2-2, with 7 bases aligning to TRBD1. The CDR3 is 16 amino acids. Germline V CDR1 and CDR2: SGHVS, FNYEAQ. J gave up 4 bases and V 5 bases, and 10 bases lay outside the gene matches.

CDR3 amino acids: CASTRVHQPQHF. Written as DNA, the CDR3 is TGTGCCAGTACCAGGGTCCATCAGCCCCAGCATTTT. The chain couples TRBV28 to TRBJ1-5; D is perhaps TRBD1 (5 bases). Per germline, CDR1 MDHEN and CDR2 SYDVKM. The germline V and J ends were trimmed by 9 bases and 5 bases, with 11 bases remaining between them. The CDR3 is 12 residues long.

This clone was recorded a few times. The rearrangement links TRBV5-1 to TRBJ1-4; 7 nucleotides match TRBD1. Germline loops: CDR1 SGHRS, CDR2 YFSETQ. The CDR3 is 13 amino acids. Trimming took 7 bases from V and 5 from J; bases not matched to a gene: 5. The CDR3 loop is CASRGTENEKLFF. The CDR3 DNA is TGCGCCAGCCGGGGGACAGAGAATGAAAAACTGTTTTTT.

This clone showed up just a few times. The chain couples TRBV5-6 to TRBJ2-5; 7 bases align to TRBD2. The CDR3 is 16 residues long. The trim removed 0 bases at V and 5 bases at J, leaving 10 bases unmatched. CDR1 and CDR2 (germline): SGHDT, YYEEEE. The chain's CDR3 is CASSLVGLLFSETQYF. DNA for the CDR3: TGTGCCAGCAGCTTGGTGGGACTACTCTTTTCGGAGACCCAGTACTTC. The whole variable domain, filled in from reference TRBV5-6 and TRBJ2-5, reads DAGVTQSPTHLIKTRGQQVTLRCSPKSGHDTVSWYQQALGQGPQFIFQYYEEEERQRGNFPDRFSGHQFPNYSSELNVNALLLGDSALYLCASSLVGLLFSETQYFGPGTRLLVL.

The chain is built from TRBV24-1 and TRBJ2-2, with 8 nucleotides matching TRBD2. From germline, CDR1 is KGHDR and CDR2 SFDVKD. The CDR3 spans 15 residues. J was trimmed by 5 bases and V by 4 bases; bases with no gene match: 5. The CDR3 nucleotides read TGTGCCACCAGTGACCCGGGACTAGGGACCGGGGAGCTGTTTTTT. Its protein is CATSDPGLGTGELFF.

V usage is TRBV6-5 and J usage is TRBJ1-5, with 10 bases matching TRBD1. Looked up from germline, CDR1 is MNHEY and CDR2 is SVGAGI. V trimming: 5 bases; J trimming: 4 bases; junction bases outside the gene matches: 2. The CDR3 is 14 residues long. CDR3 sequence reads: CASSQGQGNQPQHF. The CDR3 bases are TGTGCCAGCAGTCAGGGACAGGGGAATCAGCCCCAGCATTTT.

The rearrangement uses TRBV12-3 or TRBV12-4 and TRBJ1-6, with D perhaps matching TRBD1 (6 bases). This CDR3 contains 11 residues. Trimming pared 3 bases from V and 13 bases from J, leaving 7 bases between. In DNA, the CDR3 is TGTGCCAGCAGTTTGACAGGTCCCCTCCACTTT. Encoded protein: CASSLTGPLHF.

J is TRBJ1-1 and V is TRBV19; D is possibly TRBD1 (6 bases). V dropped 3 bases and J dropped 9 bases, with 17 bases sitting between them. The CDR3 runs 14 residues. Per germline, CDR1 LNHDA and CDR2 SQIVND (reference sequence). This chain's CDR3 is CASSMGGQPHQAFF. The CDR3 region has the DNA TGTGCCAGTAGTATGGGTGGACAGCCTCATCAAGCTTTCTTT. Full variable domain (missing parts from reference TRBV19 and TRBJ1-1): DGGITQSPKYLFRKEGQNVTLSCEQNLNHDAMYWYRQDPGQGLRLIYYSQIVNDFQKGDIAEGYSVSREKKESFPLTVTSAQKNPTAFYLCASSMGGQPHQAFFGQGTRLTVV.

V and J are TRBV7-2 and TRBJ2-1; 10 nucleotides match TRBD2. This CDR3 contains 16 residues. CDR1 SGHTA and CDR2 FQGNSA come from the germline V gene. After removal of 0 bases from V and 3 bases from J, the junction contained 2 bases not matched to a gene. CDR3 coding DNA: TGTGCCAGCAGCTTAGCGGCTAGCGGGAGCTACAATGAGCAGTTCTTC. Protein: CASSLAASGSYNEQFF.

This sequence joins TRBV12-5 and TRBJ2-1; TRBD2 agrees at 11 bases. With V trimmed by 6 bases and J by 6 bases, 7 bases remained unmatched. CDR1 LGHNT and CDR2 FRNRAP come from the germline V gene. CDR3 length equals 15 residues. CDR3 sequence (DNA): TGTGCTAGTGGCCCAACGGGACTAGCGGTCAATGAGCAGTTCTTC. It codes for CASGPTGLAVNEQFF.

J is TRBJ2-1 and V is TRBV4-1; TRBD2 might be the D (7 bases). Trimming shortened V by 4 bases and J by 4 bases, and 14 bases separated the two germline ends. Germline CDR1 is MGHRA and CDR2 is YSYEKL. CDR3 length equals 15 residues. DNA for the CDR3: TGCGCCAGCAGCCCCTACGGGGGGCCTTACAATGAGCAGTTCTTC. Translation: CASSPYGGPYNEQFF.

The V gene is TRBV29-1, the J gene TRBJ1-5; no clear D. There are 13 residues in the CDR3. In germline, CDR1 is SQVTM, CDR2 ANQGSEA. The V and J ends lost 3 bases and 7 bases respectively, with 13 bases between them. Written as DNA, the CDR3 is TGCAGCGTTGAGGGTCCCGCGGGGCAGCCCCAGCATTTT. It yields the protein CSVEGPAGQPQHF.

The genes are TRBV11-3 and TRBJ2-5; 7 bases match TRBD2. Trimming at V came to 3 bases and at J to 4 bases, leaving 8 bases not matched to a gene. This CDR3 region has 15 residues. Germline values: CDR1 SGHNT, CDR2 YENEEA. The CDR3 coding sequence is TGTGCCAGCAGCTTGGGACTATCCGGGGGAGAGACCCAGTACTTC. It yields the protein CASSLGLSGGETQYF.

This clone was recorded only once. The J gene is TRBJ1-4, the V gene TRBV29-1; D unresolved. The germline V gene has CDR1 SQVTM and CDR2 ANQGSEA. V was pared by 7 bases and J by 8 bases, with 17 bases between. The CDR3 sequence is 13 residues long. The CDR3 loop reads CSARRTSDEKLFF. Written as DNA, the CDR3 is TGCAGCGCTCGGCGGACTTCCGACGAAAAACTGTTTTTT.

The chain joins TRBV11-2 to TRBJ1-2; TRBD1 aligns across 9 bases. In germline, CDR1 is SGHAT, CDR2 FQNNGV. CDR3 size: 15 residues. V was clipped by 2 bases and J by 1 base; unmatched bases: 2. CDR3 sequence: CASSLWDRVNYGYTF. In DNA, the CDR3 is TGTGCCAGCAGCTTATGGGACAGGGTTAACTATGGCTACACCTTC.

This chain uses TRBV28 with TRBJ2-7, with D possibly being TRBD1 (5 bases). The germline V and J ends were trimmed by 5 bases and 3 bases, with 11 bases remaining between them. Germline CDR1 MDHEN, CDR2 SYDVKM. The CDR3 totals 13 residues. The CDR3 DNA follows: TGTGCCAGCAGTACAGGACCCGACTACGAGCAGTACTTC. Amino acids: CASSTGPDYEQYF.